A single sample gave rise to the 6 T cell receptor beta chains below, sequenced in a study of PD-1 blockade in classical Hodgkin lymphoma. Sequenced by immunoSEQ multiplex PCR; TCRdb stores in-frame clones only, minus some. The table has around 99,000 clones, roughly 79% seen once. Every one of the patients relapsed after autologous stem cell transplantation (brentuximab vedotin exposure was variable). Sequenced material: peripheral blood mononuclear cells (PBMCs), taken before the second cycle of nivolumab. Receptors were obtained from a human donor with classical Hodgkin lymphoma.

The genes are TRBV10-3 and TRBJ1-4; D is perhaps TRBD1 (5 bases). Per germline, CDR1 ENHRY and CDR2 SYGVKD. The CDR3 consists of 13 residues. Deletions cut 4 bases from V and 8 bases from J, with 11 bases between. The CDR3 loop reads CAISVGVGEKLFF. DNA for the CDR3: TGTGCCATCAGTGTGGGGGTTGGGGAAAAACTGTTTTTT.

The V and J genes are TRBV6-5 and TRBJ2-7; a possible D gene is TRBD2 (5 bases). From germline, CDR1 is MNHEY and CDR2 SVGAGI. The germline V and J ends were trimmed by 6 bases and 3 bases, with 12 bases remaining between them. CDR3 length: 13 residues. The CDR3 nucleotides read TGTGCCAGCAGCGGGGTTTCGGGCTACGAGCAGTACTTC. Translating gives CASSGVSGYEQYF.

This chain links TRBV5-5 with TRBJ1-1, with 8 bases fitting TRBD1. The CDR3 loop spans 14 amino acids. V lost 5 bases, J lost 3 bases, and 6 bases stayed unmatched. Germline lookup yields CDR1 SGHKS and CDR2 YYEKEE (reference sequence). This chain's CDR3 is CASREQGGYTEAFF. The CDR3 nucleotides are TGTGCCAGCAGGGAACAGGGGGGGTACACTGAAGCTTTCTTT.

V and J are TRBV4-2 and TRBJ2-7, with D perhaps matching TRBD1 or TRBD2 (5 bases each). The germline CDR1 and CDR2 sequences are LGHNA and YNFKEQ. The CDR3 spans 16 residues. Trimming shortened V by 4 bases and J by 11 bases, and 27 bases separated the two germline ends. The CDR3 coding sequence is TGTGCCAGCAGCCGGGGAGCCGGGACGTCAGGAGAGGTGGAGTACTTC. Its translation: CASSRGAGTSGEVEYF.

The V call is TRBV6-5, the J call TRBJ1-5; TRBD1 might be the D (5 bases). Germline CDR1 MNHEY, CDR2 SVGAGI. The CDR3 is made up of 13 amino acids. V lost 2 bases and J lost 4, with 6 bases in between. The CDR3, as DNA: TGTGCCAGCAGTTACGGGGCGAATCAGCCCCAGCATTTT. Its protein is CASSYGANQPQHF.

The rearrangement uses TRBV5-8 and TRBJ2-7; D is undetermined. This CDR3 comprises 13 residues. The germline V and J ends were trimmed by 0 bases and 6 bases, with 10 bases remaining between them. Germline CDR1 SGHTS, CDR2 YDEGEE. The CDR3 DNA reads TGTGCCAGCAGCTTGGAAGTCCAGTCCGAGCAGTACTTC. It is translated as CASSLEVQSEQYF.